Following are 10 T cell receptor beta chains from one sample sequenced in a study of T-cell reconstitution after alpha-beta-depleted transplantation in children listed by TCRdb under 2016. Libraries were constructed by PCR. Sequencing took place on an Illumina HiSeq 2500. TCR libraries were prepared with molecular barcoding, using unique molecular identifiers to normalize TCRbeta repertoire quantification. Using fastp at Q25 and MiXCR, TCRdb reprocessed the public reads and kept productive beta chains. CDR3 protein duplicates are merged, each entry listing the most common genes and DNA. The sample table shows 250,000 to 400,000 distinct CDR3 sequences, and approximately 23% are seen once. Together, the top ten hold around 9.9% of the sample. The sample's treatment or condition, from its label and the paper: allogeneic hematopoietic cell transplantation with graft depleted of TCRalphabeta T cells and CD19 B cells.

Here the sequenced sample was PBMCs, mostly from graft donor cells, taken 180 days after TCRalphabeta/CD19-depleted stem cell transplant. The receptors originated from a male patient under 18 who had a stem cell transplant for acute lymphoblastic leukemia, so the T cells may come from the graft donor.

The V and J genes are TRBV3-1 and TRBJ2-5; TRBD2 agrees at 7 bases. Germline V CDR1 and CDR2: LGHDT, YNNKEL (reference sequence). This CDR3 is 16 amino acids long. Germline trimming cut 0 bases from V and 4 bases from J; bases unmatched to any gene: 8. The CDR3 loop is CASSQDRGGSRETQYF. In DNA form, the CDR3 reads TGTGCCAGCAGCCAAGATCGGGGCGGGAGCAGAGAGACCCAGTACTTC.

V gene TRBV29-1 combines with J gene TRBJ2-2; TRBD1 is a possible D gene (5 bases). Germline V gives CDR1 SQVTM, CDR2 ANQGSEA. V dropped 3 bases and J dropped 5 bases, with 13 bases sitting between them. The CDR3 spans 14 residues. In nucleotides, the CDR3 is TGCAGCGTTGACTCGCAGGGTAGAACCGGGGAGCTGTTTTTT. Translation: CSVDSQGRTGELFF.

To note about this clonotype: No conserved phenylalanine or tryptophan is present at the end of the CDR3, so a read error is the likely explanation. The chain has TRBV7-9 and TRBJ2-3, with D unclear. CDR3 length: 12 residues. In germline, CDR1 is SEHNR, CDR2 FQNEAQ (reference sequence). V was trimmed by 1 base and J by 4 bases, leaving 3 bases between them. For the CDR3, the DNA is TGTGCCAGCAGCTTAGGCCCAGATACGCAGTATTAT. Translated: CASSLGPDTQYY.

In its sample, this clonotype was seen a few times. The chain links TRBV5-1 to TRBJ2-1, with D possibly matching TRBD2 (6 bases). In germline, CDR1 is SGHRS, CDR2 YFSETQ. Trimming took off 1 base at V and 8 bases at J, with 19 bases between the two ends. This CDR3 region has 16 residues. The CDR3 coding sequence is TGCGCCAGCAGCTTGTATTGGAGGGTGAGAGGCGATGAGCAGTTCTTC. Translation: CASSLYWRVRGDEQFF.

This chain joins TRBV10-1 and TRBJ1-5; no clear D. The length of the CDR3 is 12 residues. Germline lookup yields CDR1 WNHNN and CDR2 SYGVQD (reference sequence). The V and J ends lost 0 bases and 6 bases respectively, with 3 bases between them. CDR3 nucleotide sequence: TGCGCCAGCAGTGAGTCGACTCAGCCCCAGCATTTT. Translated, it gives CASSESTQPQHF.

The chain couples TRBV28 to TRBJ1-2; a weak D match, TRBD1 (6 bases). This CDR3 spans 13 amino acids. Germline V gene lookup returns CDR1 MDHEN and CDR2 SYDVKM. Between the trimmed V and J ends, which lost 3 bases and 5 bases, there was a span of 10 bases. CDR3 sequence: CASSFEGEYGYTF. DNA for the CDR3: TGTGCCAGCAGTTTTGAGGGGGAGTATGGCTACACCTTC.

This clonotype was picked up many times. This chain joins TRBV9 and TRBJ2-3, with TRBD1 matching over 9 bases. CDR3 length equals 12 residues. Germline loops: CDR1 SGDLS, CDR2 YYNGEE. The CDR3 DNA reads as TGTGCTTCCGGACAGGGGACAGATACGCAGTATTTT. Its translation is CASGQGTDTQYF.

This clonotype was seen a handful of times. The chain links TRBV20-1 to TRBJ1-2; D unclear. V gave up 6 bases and J gave up 7 bases, with 15 bases separating them. The CDR3 covers 12 residues. From germline, CDR1 is DFQATT and CDR2 SNEGSKA (reference sequence). The chain's CDR3 is CSANPTTRGYTF. CDR3 DNA sequence: TGCAGTGCCAACCCGACTACGCGTGGCTACACCTTC.

The rearrangement links TRBV10-3 to TRBJ2-7; 8 bases map to TRBD1. CDR1 and CDR2 (germline): ENHRY, SYGVKD. After removal of 6 bases from V and 2 bases from J, the junction contained 9 bases not matched to a gene. The CDR3 covers 15 residues. The CDR3 is CAIRAGTGSTYEQYF. The CDR3 DNA is TGTGCCATCAGGGCCGGGACAGGATCAACCTACGAGCAGTACTTC.

The J gene is TRBJ1-2, the V gene TRBV29-1; possible D gene TRBD1, 6 bases. This CDR3 contains 12 residues. The V and J ends lost 8 bases and 1 base respectively, with 11 bases between them. The germline gives CDR1 SQVTM, CDR2 ANQGSEA. CDR3 region: CSTGDNNYGYTF. The DNA of the CDR3 is TGCAGCACGGGGGACAATAACTATGGCTACACCTTC.